This T cell receptor (beta chain) was captured in a study of T-cell reconstitution after alpha-beta-depleted transplantation in children. Researchers prepared the TCRbeta library using unique molecular identifiers, the study reports. A single record per CDR3 protein comes from TCRdb applying MiXCR to the PCR reads. The data contain just under 250,000 distinct CDR3 sequences, about 23% of them singletons. This clonotype was recorded at least ten times. What it recognizes is unknown. Germline V CDR1 and CDR2: MNHEY, SVGAGI. Trimming took off 10 bases at V and 4 bases at J, with 13 bases between the two ends. The CDR3 totals 12 residues. Notes on the study in general: When one year had passed after transplant, most T-cell counts and diversity came from newly produced T cells.

The chain recombines TRBV6-5 with TRBJ1-1; D is undetermined. The sequence was obtained from a girl aged 2 to 9 with Fanconi anemia, due to receive a stem cell transplant. Sample: PBMCs, taken before TCRalphabeta/CD19-depleted stem cell transplant. Here the CDR3 reads CATATWSTEAFF. The DNA for the CDR3 is TGTGCCACCGCGACGTGGAGCACTGAAGCTTTCTTT.